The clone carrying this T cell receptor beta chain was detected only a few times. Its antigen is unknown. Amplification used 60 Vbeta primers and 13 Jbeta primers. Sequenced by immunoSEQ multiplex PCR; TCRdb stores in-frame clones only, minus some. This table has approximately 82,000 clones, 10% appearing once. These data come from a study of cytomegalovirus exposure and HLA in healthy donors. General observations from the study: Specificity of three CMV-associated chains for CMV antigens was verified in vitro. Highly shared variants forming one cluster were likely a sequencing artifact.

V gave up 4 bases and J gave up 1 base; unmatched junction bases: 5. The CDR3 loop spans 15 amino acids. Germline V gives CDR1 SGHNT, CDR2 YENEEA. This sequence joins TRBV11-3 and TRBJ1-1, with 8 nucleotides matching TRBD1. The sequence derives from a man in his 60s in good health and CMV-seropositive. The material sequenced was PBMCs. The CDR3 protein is CASSSGGRGNTEAFF. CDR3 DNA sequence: TGTGCCAGCAGCTCAGGGGGCAGAGGGAACACTGAAGCTTTCTTT.